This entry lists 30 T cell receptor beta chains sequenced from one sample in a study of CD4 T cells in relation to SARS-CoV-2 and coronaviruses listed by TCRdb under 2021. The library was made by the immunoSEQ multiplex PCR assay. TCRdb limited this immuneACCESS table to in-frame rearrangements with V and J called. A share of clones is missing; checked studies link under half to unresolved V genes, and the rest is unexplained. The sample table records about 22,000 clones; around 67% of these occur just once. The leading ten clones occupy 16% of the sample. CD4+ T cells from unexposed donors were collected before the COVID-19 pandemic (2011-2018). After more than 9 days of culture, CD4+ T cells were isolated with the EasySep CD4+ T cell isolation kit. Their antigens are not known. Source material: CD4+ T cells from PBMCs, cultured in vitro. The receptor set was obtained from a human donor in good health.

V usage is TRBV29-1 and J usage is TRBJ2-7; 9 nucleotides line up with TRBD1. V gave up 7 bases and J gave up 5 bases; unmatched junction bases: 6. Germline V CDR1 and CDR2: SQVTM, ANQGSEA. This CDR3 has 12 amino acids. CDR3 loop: CSGGDRVHEQYF. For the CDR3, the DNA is TGCAGCGGTGGGGACAGGGTTCACGAGCAGTACTTC.

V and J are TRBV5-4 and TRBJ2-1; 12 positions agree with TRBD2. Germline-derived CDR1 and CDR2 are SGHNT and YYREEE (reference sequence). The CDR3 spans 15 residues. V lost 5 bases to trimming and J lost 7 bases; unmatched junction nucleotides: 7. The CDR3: CASRPGLAGLNEQFF. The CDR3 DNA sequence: TGTGCCAGCAGGCCTGGACTAGCGGGGCTTAATGAGCAGTTCTTC.

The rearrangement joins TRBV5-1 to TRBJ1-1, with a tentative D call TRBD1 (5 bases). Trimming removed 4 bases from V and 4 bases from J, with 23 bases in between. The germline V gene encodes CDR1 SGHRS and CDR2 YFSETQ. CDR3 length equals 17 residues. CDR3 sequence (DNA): TGCGCCAGCAGCCCCCGGCGCGGGGGGAGTCGGGGCACTGAAGCTTTCTTT. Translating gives CASSPRRGGSRGTEAFF.

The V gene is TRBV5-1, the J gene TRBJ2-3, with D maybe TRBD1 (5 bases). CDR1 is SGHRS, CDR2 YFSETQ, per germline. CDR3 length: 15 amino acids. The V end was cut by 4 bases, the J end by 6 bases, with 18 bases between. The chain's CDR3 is CASSPPRAAGDTQYF. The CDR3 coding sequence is TGCGCCAGCAGCCCCCCTCGGGCGGCAGGGGATACGCAGTATTTT.

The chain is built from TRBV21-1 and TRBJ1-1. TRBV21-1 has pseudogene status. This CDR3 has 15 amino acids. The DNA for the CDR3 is TGTGCCAGCAGCTCCCAAAACCCCCGTAGGACTGAAGCTTTCTTT. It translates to CASSSQNPRRTEAFF.

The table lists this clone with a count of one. The CDR3 spells CASSSTRPGQGGGYTF. DNA of the CDR3: TGTGCCAGCAGCTCCACGCGCCCGGGACAGGGAGGTGGCTACACCTTC. The chain carries TRBV5-5 and TRBJ1-2, with 9 bases lining up with TRBD1. Germline CDR1 is SGHKS and CDR2 is YYEKEE (reference sequence). The CDR3 is 16 residues long. The junction had 13 bases not matched to a gene; V was cut back by 3 bases and J by 7 bases.

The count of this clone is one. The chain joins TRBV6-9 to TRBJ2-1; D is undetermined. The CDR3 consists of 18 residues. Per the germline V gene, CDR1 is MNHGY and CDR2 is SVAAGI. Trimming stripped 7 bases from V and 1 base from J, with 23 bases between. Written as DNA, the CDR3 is TGTGCCAGCACGGCGGCGTCCCCCTTGGAGACGTCCTACAATGAGCAGTTCTTC. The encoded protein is CASTAASPLETSYNEQFF.

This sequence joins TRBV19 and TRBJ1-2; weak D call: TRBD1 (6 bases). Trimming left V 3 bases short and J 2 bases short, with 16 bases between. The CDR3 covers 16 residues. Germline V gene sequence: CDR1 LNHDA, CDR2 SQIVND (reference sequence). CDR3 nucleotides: TGTGCCAGTAGTATCGGAGGGGGACGAGGAAACTATGGCTACACCTTC. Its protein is CASSIGGGRGNYGYTF.

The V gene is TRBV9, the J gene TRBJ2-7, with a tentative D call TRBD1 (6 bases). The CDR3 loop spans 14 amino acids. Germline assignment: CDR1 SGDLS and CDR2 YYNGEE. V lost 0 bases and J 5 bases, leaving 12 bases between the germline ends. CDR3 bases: TGTGCCAGCAGCGTAGGAACAGGGTTAAACGAGCAGTACTTC. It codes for CASSVGTGLNEQYF.

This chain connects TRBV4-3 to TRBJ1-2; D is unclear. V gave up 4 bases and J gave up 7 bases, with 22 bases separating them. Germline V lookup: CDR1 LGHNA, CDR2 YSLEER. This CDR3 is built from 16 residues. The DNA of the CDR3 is TGCGCCAGCAGCCCCCGTCATGCGTCGGGGTCGTTTGGCTACACCTTC. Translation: CASSPRHASGSFGYTF.

The CDR3 nucleotides read TGTGCCAGCAGCTTAAACCCCACGACCGGGAATGAGCAGTTCTTC. This codes for CASSLNPTTGNEQFF. The V and J genes are TRBV7-2 and TRBJ2-1; D remains unclear. CDR1 and CDR2 (germline): SGHTA, FQGNSA. V lost 2 bases to trimming and J lost 7 bases, with 15 bases between them. The CDR3 contains 15 residues.

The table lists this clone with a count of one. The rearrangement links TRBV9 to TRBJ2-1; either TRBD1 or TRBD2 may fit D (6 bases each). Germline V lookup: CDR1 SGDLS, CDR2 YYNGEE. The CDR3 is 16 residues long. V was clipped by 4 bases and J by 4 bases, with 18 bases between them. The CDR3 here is CASSQERGAVYNEQFF. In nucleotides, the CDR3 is TGTGCCAGCAGCCAAGAAAGGGGGGCAGTTTACAATGAGCAGTTCTTC. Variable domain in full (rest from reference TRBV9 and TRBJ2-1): DSGVTQTPKHLITATGQRVTLRCSPRSGDLSVYWYQQSLDQGLQFLIQYYNGEERAKGNILERFSAQQFPDLHSELNLSSLELGDSALYFCASSQERGAVYNEQFFGPGTRLTVL.

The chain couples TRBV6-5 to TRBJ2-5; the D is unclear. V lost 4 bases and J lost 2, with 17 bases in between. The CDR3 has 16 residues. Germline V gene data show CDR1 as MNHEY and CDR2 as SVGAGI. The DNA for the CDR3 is TGTGCCAGCAGTTCACCGTGGGATATGGGGCAAGAGACCCAGTACTTC. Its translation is CASSSPWDMGQETQYF.

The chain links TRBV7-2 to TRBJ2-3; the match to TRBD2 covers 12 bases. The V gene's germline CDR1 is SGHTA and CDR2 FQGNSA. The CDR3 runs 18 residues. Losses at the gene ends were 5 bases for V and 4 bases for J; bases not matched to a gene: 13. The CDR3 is CASSPLRLAGDMADTQYF. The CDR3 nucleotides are TGTGCCAGCAGCCCACTTCGACTAGCGGGAGATATGGCAGATACGCAGTATTTT.

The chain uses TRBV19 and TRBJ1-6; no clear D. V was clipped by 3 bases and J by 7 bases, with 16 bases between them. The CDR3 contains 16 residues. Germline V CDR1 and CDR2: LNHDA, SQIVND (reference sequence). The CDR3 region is CASSIPGSRRNSPLHF. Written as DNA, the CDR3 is TGTGCCAGTAGTATCCCAGGCTCGAGGAGGAATTCACCCCTCCACTTT.

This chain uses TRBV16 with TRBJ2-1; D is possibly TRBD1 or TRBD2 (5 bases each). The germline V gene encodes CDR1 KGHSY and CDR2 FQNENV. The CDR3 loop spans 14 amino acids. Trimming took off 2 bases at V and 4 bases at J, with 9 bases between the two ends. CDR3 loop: CASSQRWGYNEQFF. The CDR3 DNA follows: TGTGCCAGCAGCCAACGGTGGGGGTACAATGAGCAGTTCTTC. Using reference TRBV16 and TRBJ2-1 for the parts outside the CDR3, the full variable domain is GEEVAQTPKHLVRGEGQKAKLYCAPIKGHSYVFWYQQVLKNEFKFLISFQNENVFDETGMPKERFSAKCLPNSPCSLEIQATKLEDSAVYFCASSQRWGYNEQFFGPGTRLTVL.

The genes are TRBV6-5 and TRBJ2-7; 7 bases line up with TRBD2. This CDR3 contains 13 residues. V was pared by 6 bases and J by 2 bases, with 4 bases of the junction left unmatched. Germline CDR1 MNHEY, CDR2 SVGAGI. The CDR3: CASRVGTTYEQYF. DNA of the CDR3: TGTGCCAGCAGGGTAGGGACTACCTACGAGCAGTACTTC.

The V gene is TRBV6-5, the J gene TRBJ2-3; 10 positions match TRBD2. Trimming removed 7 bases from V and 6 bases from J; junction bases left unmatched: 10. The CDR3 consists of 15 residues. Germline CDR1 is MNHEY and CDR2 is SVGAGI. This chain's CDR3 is CASIRSGGAGDTQYF. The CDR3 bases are TGTGCCAGCATCCGAAGCGGGGGGGCCGGTGATACGCAGTATTTT.

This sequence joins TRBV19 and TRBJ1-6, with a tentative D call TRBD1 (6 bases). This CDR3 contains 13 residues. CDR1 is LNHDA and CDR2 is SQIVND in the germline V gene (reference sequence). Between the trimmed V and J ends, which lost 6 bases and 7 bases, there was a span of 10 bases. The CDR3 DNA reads TGTGCCAGTAGGAACCAGGGGAATTCACCCCTCCACTTT. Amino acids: CASRNQGNSPLHF. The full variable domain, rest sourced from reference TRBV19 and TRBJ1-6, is DGGITQSPKYLFRKEGQNVTLSCEQNLNHDAMYWYRQDPGQGLRLIYYSQIVNDFQKGDIAEGYSVSREKKESFPLTVTSAQKNPTAFYLCASRNQGNSPLHFGNGTRLTVT.

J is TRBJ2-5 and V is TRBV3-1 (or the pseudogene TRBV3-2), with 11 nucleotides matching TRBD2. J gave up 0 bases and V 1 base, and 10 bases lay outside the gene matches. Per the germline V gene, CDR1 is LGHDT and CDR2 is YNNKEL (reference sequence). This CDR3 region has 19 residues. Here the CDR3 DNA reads TGTGCCAGCAGCCAAGTCCAGTTTCGGACTAGCGGGTACCAAGAGACCCAGTACTTC. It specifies CASSQVQFRTSGYQETQYF.

CDR3 in DNA: TGTGCCAGTAGTCTGAATACAGATCGGTTTGGCTACACCTTC. It encodes CASSLNTDRFGYTF. The rearrangement links TRBV19 to TRBJ1-2, with D uncertain. Trimming took 5 bases from V and 7 from J, leaving 17 bases between them. Looked up from germline, CDR1 is LNHDA and CDR2 is SQIVND (reference sequence). CDR3 size: 14 residues.

The CDR3 DNA reads as TGTGCCAGCAGCCAAGGGACAGGAGGCTATGGCTACACCTTC. This gives the protein CASSQGTGGYGYTF. The J gene is TRBJ1-2, the V gene TRBV3-1 (or the pseudogene TRBV3-2); 7 bases are shared with TRBD1. V lost 1 base, J lost 4 bases, and 3 bases stayed unmatched. Germline V gene lookup returns CDR1 LGHDT and CDR2 YNNKEL (reference sequence). This CDR3 has 14 residues.

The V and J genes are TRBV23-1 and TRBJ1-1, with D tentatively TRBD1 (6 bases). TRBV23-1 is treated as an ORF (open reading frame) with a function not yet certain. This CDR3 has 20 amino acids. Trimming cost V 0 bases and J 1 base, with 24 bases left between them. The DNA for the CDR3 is TGCGCCAGCAGTCAATCGAACCCGGGACACGCTCCTTGGGGGAACACTGAAGCTTTCTTT. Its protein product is CASSQSNPGHAPWGNTEAFF.

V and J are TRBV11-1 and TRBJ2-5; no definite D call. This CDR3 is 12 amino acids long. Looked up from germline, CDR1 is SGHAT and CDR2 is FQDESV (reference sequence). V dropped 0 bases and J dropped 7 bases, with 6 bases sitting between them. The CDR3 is CASSLARGTQYF. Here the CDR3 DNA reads TGTGCCAGCAGCTTAGCGCGTGGGACCCAGTACTTC.

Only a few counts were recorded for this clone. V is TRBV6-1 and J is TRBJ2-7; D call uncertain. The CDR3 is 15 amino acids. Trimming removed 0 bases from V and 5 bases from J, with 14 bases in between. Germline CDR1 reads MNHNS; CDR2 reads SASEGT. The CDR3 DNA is TGTGCCAGCAGTGAAGCCGACCTGGCCGGAAACGAGCAGTACTTC. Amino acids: CASSEADLAGNEQYF.

CDR3 amino acids: CASSASVVTEAFF. The CDR3 DNA is TGTGCCAGCAGTGCTAGTGTTGTCACTGAAGCTTTCTTT. This chain links TRBV2 with TRBJ1-1, with D hard to call. Germline V lookup: CDR1 SNHLY, CDR2 FYNNEI. Trimming stripped 4 bases from V and 4 bases from J, with 10 bases between. There are 13 residues in the CDR3. Complete variable domain (other parts from reference TRBV2 and TRBJ1-1): EPEVTQTPSHQVTQMGQEVILRCVPISNHLYFYWYRQILGQKVEFLVSFYNNEISEKSEIFDDQFSVERPDGSNFTLKIRSTKLEDSAMYFCASSASVVTEAFFGQGTRLTVV.

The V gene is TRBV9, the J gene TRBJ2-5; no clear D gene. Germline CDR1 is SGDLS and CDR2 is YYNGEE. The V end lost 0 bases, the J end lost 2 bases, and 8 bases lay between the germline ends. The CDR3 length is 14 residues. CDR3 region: CASSVGLFQETQYF. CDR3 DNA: TGTGCCAGCAGCGTAGGACTGTTTCAAGAGACCCAGTACTTC.

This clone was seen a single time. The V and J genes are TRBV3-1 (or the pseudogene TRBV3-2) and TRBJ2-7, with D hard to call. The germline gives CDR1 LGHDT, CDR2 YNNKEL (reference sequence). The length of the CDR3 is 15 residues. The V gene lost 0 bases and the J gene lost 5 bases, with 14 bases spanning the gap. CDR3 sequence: CASSQEINHQDEQYF. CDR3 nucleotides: TGTGCCAGCAGCCAAGAAATAAACCACCAGGACGAGCAGTACTTC.

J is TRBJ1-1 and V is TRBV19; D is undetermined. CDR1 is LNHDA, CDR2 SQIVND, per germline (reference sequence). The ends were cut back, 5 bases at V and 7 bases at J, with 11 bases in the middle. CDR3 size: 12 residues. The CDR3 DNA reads TGTGCCAGTAGTCGGAGGGAAGATGAAGCTTTCTTT. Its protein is CASSRREDEAFF.

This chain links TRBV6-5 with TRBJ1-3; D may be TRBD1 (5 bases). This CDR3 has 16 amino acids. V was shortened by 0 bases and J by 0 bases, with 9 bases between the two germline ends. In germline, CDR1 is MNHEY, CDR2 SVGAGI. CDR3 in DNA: TGTGCCAGCAGTTACTCCGGGGCAGCCTCTGGAAACACCATATATTTT. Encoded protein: CASSYSGAASGNTIYF.